These 15 T cell receptor beta chains were all obtained from the same sample, sequenced in a study of cytomegalovirus exposure and HLA in healthy donors. This PCR relied on a set of 60 Vbeta primers and 13 Jbeta primers. The repertoire was sequenced with immunoSEQ multiplex PCR; TCRdb's copy has only in-frame clones and lacks some. This table has nearly 70,000 clones, roughly four fifths appearing once. Material: PBMCs. These receptors came from a woman aged 55-69 years in good health and CMV-seropositive.

This sequence joins TRBV6-1 and TRBJ2-7, with a tentative D call TRBD2 (6 bases). Germline lookup yields CDR1 MNHNS and CDR2 SASEGT. The CDR3 is 15 residues long. Trimming pared 4 bases from V and 2 bases from J, leaving 15 bases between. The CDR3: CASSVGHAGTYEQYF. The CDR3 nucleotides read TGTGCCAGCAGTGTCGGACATGCGGGAACCTACGAGCAGTACTTC.

The CDR3 sequence is CASSIGADTQYF. CDR3 bases: TGCGCCAGCAGCATCGGGGCAGATACGCAGTATTTT. The genes are TRBV5-1 and TRBJ2-3; D perhaps matches TRBD2 (5 bases). V was clipped by 4 bases and J by 4 bases, with 7 bases between them. Germline-derived CDR1 and CDR2 are SGHRS and YFSETQ. The CDR3 has 12 residues.

This clone was seen a few times. This sequence joins TRBV18 and TRBJ1-1; D is unresolved. V gave up 3 bases and J gave up 1 base, with 12 bases separating them. Germline V CDR1 and CDR2: KGHSH, LQKENI. This CDR3 has 15 residues. CDR3 sequence (DNA): TGTGCCAGCTCACCTCGCAAGCTATCGAACACTGAAGCTTTCTTT. Residues: CASSPRKLSNTEAFF.

This clone was detected a few times. This chain connects TRBV12-5 to TRBJ1-1; possibly TRBD1 for D (5 bases). Trimming cost V 2 bases and J 1 base, with 8 bases left between them. The germline V gene encodes CDR1 LGHNT and CDR2 FRNRAP. There are 14 residues in the CDR3. The CDR3 DNA follows: TGTGCTAGTGGTTTGCGTAGGGGGAACACTGAAGCTTTCTTT. It encodes CASGLRRGNTEAFF. Full variable domain (remainder filled in from reference TRBV12-5 and TRBJ1-1): DARVTQTPRHKVTEMGQEVTMRCQPILGHNTVFWYRQTMMQGLELLAYFRNRAPLDDSGMPKDRFSAEMPDATLATLKIQPSEPRDSAVYFCASGLRRGNTEAFFGQGTRLTVV.

The chain joins TRBV27 to TRBJ2-7, with D maybe TRBD2 (5 bases). The CDR3 is 14 amino acids. Trimming took 2 bases from V and 3 from J, leaving 11 bases between them. In germline, CDR1 is MNHEY, CDR2 SMNVEV (reference sequence). DNA for the CDR3: TGTGCCAGCAGTTTAATGACTAAGGGCTACGAGCAGTACTTC. As protein: CASSLMTKGYEQYF.

The V call is TRBV6-1, the J call TRBJ1-1, with TRBD1 identical over 12 bases. V lost 8 bases and J lost 6; bases outside the gene matches: 1. Germline V gene sequence: CDR1 MNHNS, CDR2 SASEGT. The CDR3 loop spans 12 amino acids. DNA of the CDR3: TGTGCCAGCGGGACAGGGGGCTCTGAAGCTTTCTTT. It translates to CASGTGGSEAFF.

V and J are TRBV7-9 and TRBJ2-1; 9 nucleotides match TRBD2. The CDR3 contains 17 residues. Germline V gene lookup returns CDR1 SEHNR and CDR2 FQNEAQ (reference sequence). The junction had 8 bases not matched to a gene; V was cut back by 5 bases and J by 0 bases. The DNA for the CDR3 is TGTGCCAGCAGCCGCGGGCGGGGGGGGAGCTCCTACAATGAGCAGTTCTTC. The encoded protein is CASSRGRGGSSYNEQFF.

The CDR3 spells CASSRLAGIYEQYF. The CDR3 DNA follows: TGTGCCAGTAGTAGACTAGCGGGAATTTACGAGCAGTACTTC. The J gene is TRBJ2-7, the V gene TRBV19, with 11 bases that match TRBD2. This CDR3 has 14 residues. In germline, CDR1 is LNHDA, CDR2 SQIVND (reference sequence). V was pared by 4 bases and J by 4 bases, with 3 bases of the junction left unmatched.

This rearrangement joins TRBV5-1 to TRBJ1-2; tentative D call: TRBD1 (5 bases). Deletions cut 2 bases from V and 2 bases from J, with 10 bases between. The CDR3 consists of 14 residues. CDR1 is SGHRS and CDR2 is YFSETQ in the germline V gene. The CDR3: CASSFEAGNYGYTF. CDR3 nucleotide sequence: TGCGCCAGCAGCTTCGAAGCAGGGAACTATGGCTACACCTTC.

The rearrangement uses TRBV13 and TRBJ1-1; TRBD1 is a possible D gene (6 bases). V lost 0 bases to trimming and J lost 5 bases, with 13 bases between them. CDR1 and CDR2 from the germline V gene are PRHDT and FYEKMQ (reference sequence). The CDR3 covers 15 residues. CDR3: CASSLGTGTRTEAFF. CDR3 coding DNA: TGTGCCAGCAGCTTAGGCACAGGGACAAGGACTGAAGCTTTCTTT.

The chain uses TRBV19 and TRBJ1-2; 10 bases agree with TRBD1. The V gene end was trimmed by 6 bases and the J gene end by 7 bases; junction bases not matched to a gene: 5. This CDR3 comprises 13 residues. CDR1 and CDR2 from the germline V gene are LNHDA and SQIVND (reference sequence). The CDR3 region has the DNA TGTGCCAGTAGCGACAGGGGGCGAGGTGGCTACACCTTC. This translates into CASSDRGRGGYTF.

The table lists this clone with a few counts. A far larger clone is one base from this, pointing to a likely read error. The same CDR3 also results from other DNA sequences found in this sample. The CDR3 here is CASGAPNSPLHF. The CDR3 DNA is TGTGCGAGCGGGGCGCCTAATTCACCCCTCCACTTT. The chain uses TRBV9 and TRBJ1-6; weak D call: TRBD1 (5 bases). Germline CDR1 and CDR2: SGDLS and YYNGEE. The CDR3 is 12 residues long.

The V call is TRBV5-1, the J call TRBJ1-1, with D tentatively TRBD1 (6 bases). The CDR3 covers 16 residues. V lost 1 base to trimming and J lost 5 bases, with 18 bases between them. Germline loops: CDR1 SGHRS, CDR2 YFSETQ. The CDR3 DNA follows: TGCGCCAGCAGCTTGCACGCGGGGGCCCCGGGGACTGAAGCTTTCTTT. Its protein is CASSLHAGAPGTEAFF.

This sequence joins TRBV6-1 and TRBJ1-5, with D unresolved. V was cut by 5 bases and J by 5 bases, with 7 bases left in between. The germline CDR1 and CDR2 sequences are MNHNS and SASEGT. The CDR3 runs 12 residues. The CDR3 bases are TGTGCCAGCAGTTTCGGGGATCAGCCCCAGCATTTT. Translation gives CASSFGDQPQHF.

The rearrangement joins TRBV19 to TRBJ1-6; a possible D gene is TRBD1 (5 bases). Trimming stripped 3 bases from V and 9 bases from J, with 15 bases between. CDR1 and CDR2 from the germline V gene are LNHDA and SQIVND (reference sequence). The CDR3 runs 15 residues. In DNA form, the CDR3 reads TGTGCCAGTAGTATTTATGTACACGGGGGTTCACCCCTCCACTTT. It yields the protein CASSIYVHGGSPLHF.